The rows below give T cell receptor beta chains drawn from one sample of a study of T cell responses to AZD1222 COVID-19 vaccine. Data came from immunoSEQ multiplex PCR; TCRdb stores just in-frame clones and leaves some out. This table holds 100,000 to 150,000 clones, more than 65% found once. Sequences were derived from peripheral blood, sampled 28 days after the second AZD1222 dose. Source of these receptors: an adult who received the AZD1222 COVID-19 vaccine. CDR3s include the opening cysteine and the closing phenylalanine or tryptophan. Each record gives: clone size, J gene, V gene, D gene, CDR3 protein, CDR3 DNA. A D gene is named only where the DNA matches it firmly. Where a row states a size, it is once, few, many or the class of an expanded clone; other rows omit it.

once	TRBJ1-1	TRBV25-1	TRBD1	CASSDKRGPAFF	TGTGCCAGCAGTGATAAGAGGGGGCCAGCTTTCTTT
-	TRBJ2-3	TRBV27	TRBD2	CASSLSGTSGVGTDTQYF	TGTGCCAGCAGTTTATCGGGGACTAGCGGGGTGGGTACAGATACGCAGTATTTT
-	TRBJ1-6	TRBV6-2/TRBV6-3	-	CASSRIRQEVTLHF	TGTGCCAGCAGTCGAATCCGACAGGAAGTAACCCTCCACTTT
once	TRBJ2-7	TRBV11-3	-	CASSHDSYEQYF	TGTGCCAGCAGCCACGACAGCTACGAGCAGTACTTC
-	TRBJ2-7	TRBV4-1	-	CASSHPGAGSGYTYEQYF	TGCGCCAGCAGCCATCCGGGGGCGGGTAGCGGGTACACCTACGAGCAGTACTTC
-	TRBJ2-7	TRBV12-3/TRBV12-4	-	CASSLVRVYEQYF	TGTGCCAGCAGTTTGGTCAGAGTCTACGAGCAGTACTTC
once	TRBJ2-7	TRBV4-3	TRBD2	CASSQDASGVYEQYF	TGCGCCAGCAGCCAAGACGCTAGCGGGGTGTACGAGCAGTACTTC
once	TRBJ1-5	TRBV6-6	-	CASGDRGSSNQPQHF	TGTGCCAGCGGAGACCGAGGGAGCAGCAATCAGCCCCAGCATTTT
-	TRBJ2-7	TRBV9	-	CASSARSGNYEQYF	TGTGCCAGCAGCGCCCGCTCGGGCAACTACGAGCAGTACTTC
few	TRBJ1-2	TRBV7-2	-	CASSTGGRIGYTF	TGTGCCAGCAGCACTGGGGGGCGCATCGGCTACACCTTC
-	TRBJ1-4	TRBV18	-	CASSPPGEKLFF	TGTGCCAGCTCACCACCGGGGGAAAAACTGTTTTTT
-	TRBJ1-1	TRBV25-1	-	CASSEPGIGAFF	TGTGCCAGCAGTGAGCCAGGGATCGGAGCTTTCTTT
-	TRBJ2-7	TRBV7-2	TRBD2	CASSLTSGGMNEQYF	TGTGCCAGCAGCTTAACTAGCGGGGGAATGAACGAGCAGTACTTC
-	TRBJ1-3	TRBV30	-	CAWSEHQRGNTIYF	TGTGCCTGGAGTGAGCACCAGAGGGGAAACACCATATATTTT
-	TRBJ2-1	TRBV29-1	TRBD1	CSVVIPGQPIF	TGCAGCGTTGTGATTCCGGGACAGCCGATCTTC
-	TRBJ2-7	TRBV7-8	-	CASSLFSGPTYEQYF	TGTGCCAGCAGCTTATTCTCGGGGCCCACCTACGAGCAGTACTTC
-	TRBJ2-3	TRBV6-2/TRBV6-3	TRBD2	CASSRGTSGALPDTQYF	TGTGCCAGCAGCCGTGGGACTAGCGGGGCTCTCCCGGATACGCAGTATTTT
-	TRBJ2-7	TRBV14	-	CASSHRSTGTYEQYF	TGTGCCAGCAGCCACCGCTCCACAGGTACCTACGAGCAGTACTTC
-	TRBJ2-5	TRBV5-1	TRBD2	CASSPRTSGGEETQYF	TGCGCCAGCAGCCCCCGGACTAGCGGGGGAGAGGAGACCCAGTACTTC
-	TRBJ2-7	TRBV9	TRBD2	CASSPSTGSGGYSYEQYF	TGTGCCAGCAGCCCATCAACGGGTAGCGGGGGGTACTCCTACGAGCAGTACTTC
-	TRBJ2-7	TRBV28	TRBD2	CALGRDRQLRGQYF	TGTGCCCTCGGGAGGGACCGACAACTACGAGGGCAGTACTTC
-	TRBJ1-1	TRBV10-2	TRBD1	CASTGQGGPEAFF	TGCGCCAGCACAGGACAGGGCGGACCTGAAGCTTTCTTT
-	TRBJ1-2	TRBV19	TRBD1	CASSISGTGRHYGYTF	TGTGCCAGTAGTATATCCGGGACAGGGAGGCACTATGGCTACACCTTC
-	TRBJ2-6	TRBV6-2/TRBV6-3	TRBD1	CASSGWGQGAAGANVLTF	TGTGCCAGCAGTGGCTGGGGACAGGGGGCAGCCGGGGCCAACGTCCTGACTTTC
-	TRBJ2-3	TRBV24-1	-	CATSGYGTPQSGTQYF	TGTGCCACCAGTGGTTACGGGACACCCCAATCGGGTACGCAGTATTTT
once	TRBJ1-1	TRBV28	-	CASSLTNTEAFF	TGTGCCAGCAGTTTAACTAACACTGAAGCTTTCTTT
-	TRBJ2-2	TRBV9	TRBD1	CASSAWDRGDGELFF	TGTGCCAGCAGCGCCTGGGACAGGGGGGACGGGGAGCTGTTTTTT
-	TRBJ1-6	TRBV7-2	-	CASSLSPAGRSNSPLHF	TGTGCCAGCAGCTTATCACCGGCAGGGCGAAGCAATTCACCCCTCCACTTT
-	TRBJ2-1	TRBV19	-	CASSITSTSSYNEQFF	TGTGCCAGTAGTATAACTAGCACGAGCTCCTACAATGAGCAGTTCTTC
-	TRBJ1-1	TRBV30	-	CAWSVQLNTEAFF	TGTGCCTGGAGTGTACAGTTAAACACTGAAGCTTTCTTT
-	TRBJ1-1	TRBV4-3	-	CASSQGDIAFF	TGCGCCAGCAGCCAGGGGGACATAGCTTTCTTT
-	TRBJ1-1	TRBV30	-	CAWRDGRANRPMNTEAFF	TGTGCCTGGAGGGACGGGCGGGCGAACAGGCCTATGAACACTGAAGCTTTCTTT
-	TRBJ2-7	TRBV11-2	-	CASSLSRDLYEQYF	TGTGCCAGCAGCTTATCCCGGGACCTCTACGAGCAGTACTTC
-	TRBJ2-7	TRBV19	-	CASSVTRVASYEQYF	TGTGCCAGTAGTGTGACCAGGGTCGCCTCCTACGAGCAGTACTTC
-	TRBJ1-2	TRBV21-1	-	CASSKLGRGNSSCGYTF	TGTGCCAGCAGCAAATTAGGGAGGGGCAACAGCTCCTGTGGCTACACCTTC
once	TRBJ1-6	TRBV11-1	-	CASSGVVYNSPLHF	TGTGCCAGCAGCGGGGTGGTCTATAATTCACCCCTCCACTTT
few	TRBJ1-3	TRBV29-1	-	CSVSPGQSGNTIYF	TGCAGCGTGAGCCCCGGACAGAGTGGAAACACCATATATTTT
-	TRBJ1-2	TRBV29-1	-	CSVARGSGGYTF	TGCAGCGTGGCCCGGGGGAGCGGTGGCTACACCTTC
-	TRBJ2-7	TRBV6-5	-	CASRRTVQGYEQYF	TGTGCCAGCAGAAGGACGGTCCAGGGGTACGAGCAGTACTTC
few	TRBJ1-5	TRBV14	-	CARRTVPRPQHF	TGTGCCAGGAGGACCGTGCCTCGGCCCCAGCATTTT
-	TRBJ2-7	TRBV12-3/TRBV12-4	-	CASSSRSYEQYF	TGTGCCAGCAGCTCCCGTTCCTACGAGCAGTACTTC
-	TRBJ1-1	TRBV19	-	CASSTDSNTEAFF	TGTGCCAGTAGTACTGACTCGAACACTGAAGCTTTCTTT
-	TRBJ1-1	TRBV4-3	-	CASSQSGGSTEAFF	TGCGCCAGCAGCCAATCAGGCGGGAGCACTGAAGCTTTCTTT
-	TRBJ2-7	TRBV7-2	-	CASSLSPTYEQYF	TGTGCCAGCAGCTTAAGCCCAACCTACGAGCAGTACTTC